Listed here are 27 T cell receptor beta chains from one sample, sequenced in a study of T cell responses to AZD1222 COVID-19 vaccine. Some clones are missing from TCRdb's copy, which holds only in-frame ones; the method was immunoSEQ multiplex PCR. Found here are roughly 100,000 clones, 80% to 95% of them singletons; the top ten hold around 8%. Sequencing was performed on peripheral blood, taken 28 days after the second AZD1222 dose. These receptors all stem from an adult who received the AZD1222 COVID-19 vaccine.

The chain combines TRBV4-3 with TRBJ2-6; no clear D gene. Trimming took 1 base from V and 4 from J, leaving 14 bases between them. Germline V gene lookup returns CDR1 LGHNA and CDR2 YSLEER. The CDR3 consists of 17 residues. The DNA for the CDR3 is TGCGCCAGCAGCCAAGTTGTTTCTCGCTTGGGGGCCAACGTCCTGACTTTC. Translating gives CASSQVVSRLGANVLTF.

The chain joins TRBV12-3 or TRBV12-4 to TRBJ1-1, with D unresolved. Trimming removed 1 base from V and 6 bases from J, with 6 bases in between. The CDR3 covers 12 residues. The CDR3 loop reads CASSLGSPEAFF. The CDR3 region has the DNA TGTGCCAGCAGTTTAGGCAGTCCTGAAGCTTTCTTT.

The sample holds a few counts of this clone. V gene TRBV5-8 combines with J gene TRBJ2-5, with D perhaps matching TRBD1 or TRBD2 (5 bases each). CDR3 length: 15 residues. CDR1 SGHTS and CDR2 YDEGEE come from the germline V gene. V lost 10 bases, J lost 4 bases, and 23 bases lay in between. The CDR3 loop is CAGTQGFSTGETQYF. The DNA for the CDR3 is TGTGCCGGGACCCAGGGTTTCTCAACGGGAGAGACCCAGTACTTC.

The chain is built from TRBV7-9 and TRBJ2-7; 7 nucleotides match TRBD2. The CDR3 is 12 amino acids. Trimming cost V 8 bases and J 0 bases; bases outside gene matches: 1. Germline CDR1 is SEHNR and CDR2 is FQNEAQ (reference sequence). The CDR3 nucleotides read TGTGCCAGCGCGGGGGACTCCTACGAGCAGTACTTC. It is translated as CASAGDSYEQYF.

V and J are TRBV27 and TRBJ2-1; maybe TRBD2 (6 bases). The CDR3 is 16 residues long. Germline loops: CDR1 MNHEY, CDR2 SMNVEV (reference sequence). V lost 5 bases to trimming and J lost 4 bases, with 18 bases between them. The CDR3 sequence: CASSPSRGIVYNEQFF. The CDR3 coding sequence is TGTGCCAGCAGTCCATCCCGGGGGATCGTTTACAATGAGCAGTTCTTC.

The V and J genes are TRBV7-8 and TRBJ2-1; 8 bases map to TRBD1. The V gene's germline CDR1 is SGHVS and CDR2 FQNEAQ. This CDR3 spans 17 amino acids. With 5 bases clipped from V and 3 bases from J, the junction kept 12 bases outside the gene matches. CDR3 loop: CASSTLPRGQNYNEQFF. In DNA form, the CDR3 reads TGTGCCAGCAGCACCTTGCCCAGGGGGCAAAACTACAATGAGCAGTTCTTC.

V usage is TRBV27 and J usage is TRBJ2-7; 12 positions match TRBD1. This CDR3 spans 14 amino acids. The germline V gene encodes CDR1 MNHEY and CDR2 SMNVEV (reference sequence). Trimming removed 5 bases from V and 5 bases from J; junction bases left unmatched: 4. Here the CDR3 DNA reads TGTGCCAGCAGTACACGGGACAGGGGGCACGAGCAGTACTTC. Translated: CASSTRDRGHEQYF.

The chain links TRBV5-6 to TRBJ1-1; D is unclear. The germline CDR1 and CDR2 sequences are SGHDT and YYEEEE. The CDR3 contains 14 residues. Trimming removed 3 bases at V and 1 base at J, with 10 bases between. The CDR3 sequence is CASSSNVRNTEAFF. For the CDR3, the DNA is TGTGCCAGCAGCTCCAATGTTAGGAACACTGAAGCTTTCTTT.

The chain has TRBV25-1 and TRBJ1-3; no definite D call. Germline V gives CDR1 MGHDK, CDR2 SYGVNS. This CDR3 is 16 amino acids long. Trimming left V 4 bases short and J 1 base short, with 14 bases between. The CDR3 nucleotides read TGTGCCAGCAGTGTTACTAGTAGGGTATCTGGAAACACCATATATTTT. It yields the protein CASSVTSRVSGNTIYF.

The chain combines TRBV6-5 with TRBJ2-7, with 8 bases that match TRBD1. The CDR3 spans 15 residues. V dropped 4 bases and J dropped 2; count of bases not matched to a gene: 7. CDR1 and CDR2 (germline): MNHEY, SVGAGI. DNA for the CDR3: TGTGCCAGCAGTTTCCGACAGGGGCGACCCTACGAGCAGTACTTC. Encoded protein: CASSFRQGRPYEQYF.

The chain carries TRBV7-9 and TRBJ1-6; 7 positions agree with TRBD1. Trimming at V came to 5 bases and at J to 7 bases, leaving 8 bases not matched to a gene. Per the germline V gene, CDR1 is SEHNR and CDR2 is FQNEAQ (reference sequence). The CDR3 sequence is 15 residues long. CDR3: CASSVRTGINSPLHF. In nucleotides, the CDR3 is TGTGCCAGCAGCGTACGGACAGGAATAAATTCACCCCTCCACTTT.

This clone was seen many times. The chain joins TRBV20-1 to TRBJ1-1; no firm D call. The germline V gene has CDR1 DFQATT and CDR2 SNEGSKA (reference sequence). With 3 bases removed from V and 2 bases from J, the gap between germline ends came to 4 bases. CDR3 length equals 11 residues. The CDR3 DNA sequence: TGCAGTGCTAGGCCCAACACTGAAGCTTTCTTT. Translating it yields CSARPNTEAFF.

The J gene is TRBJ1-5, the V gene TRBV2; possible D gene TRBD1, 6 bases. The CDR3 runs 13 residues. Trimming stripped 6 bases from V and 7 bases from J, with 13 bases between. Germline CDR1 and CDR2: SNHLY and FYNNEI. In DNA, the CDR3 is TGTGCCAGCAGCAGACAGGTTGAACAGCCCCAGCATTTT. The encoded protein is CASSRQVEQPQHF.

Only one count was recorded for this clone. The chain carries TRBV5-1 and TRBJ1-4; D is possibly TRBD1 (6 bases). This CDR3 is built from 15 residues. Trimming removed 7 bases from V and 7 bases from J, with 20 bases in between. Looked up from germline, CDR1 is SGHRS and CDR2 is YFSETQ. The CDR3 DNA reads as TGCGCCAGCCGACCCTTAAACAGGGACGGTGAAAAACTGTTTTTT. It codes for CASRPLNRDGEKLFF.

V usage is TRBV6-5 and J usage is TRBJ2-7; D unresolved. Looked up from germline, CDR1 is MNHEY and CDR2 is SVGAGI. The V end was cut by 2 bases, the J end by 6 bases, with 5 bases between. The CDR3 loop spans 11 amino acids. The CDR3 DNA sequence: TGTGCCAGCAGTTACGGGCCCGAGCAGTACTTC. It codes for CASSYGPEQYF.

This clone was found once. The chain has TRBV24-1 and TRBJ1-2; possibly TRBD1 for D (6 bases). The CDR3 is 14 residues long. The germline gives CDR1 KGHDR, CDR2 SFDVKD. V was trimmed by 3 bases and J by 4 bases, leaving 11 bases between them. The CDR3 DNA sequence: TGTGCCACCAGTGATACAGGGTTCGGCTATGGCTACACCTTC. Translating gives CATSDTGFGYGYTF.

The chain employs TRBV6-2 or TRBV6-3 and TRBJ1-1; the D gene is possibly TRBD1 (5 bases). Germline V gene lookup returns CDR1 MNHEY and CDR2 SVGEGT. V was cut by 2 bases and J by 1 base, with 17 bases left in between. This CDR3 is 17 amino acids long. CDR3 in amino acids: CASSYGWGGLRNTEAFF. In DNA, the CDR3 is TGTGCCAGCAGTTACGGATGGGGGGGACTGAGGAACACTGAAGCTTTCTTT.

The rearrangement uses TRBV9 and TRBJ1-3, with no clear D. Looked up from germline, CDR1 is SGDLS and CDR2 is YYNGEE. CDR3 length: 15 residues. Trimming took 0 bases from V and 0 from J, leaving 7 bases between them. CDR3 nucleotides: TGTGCCAGCAGCGTAGTGGGGAGCTCTGGAAACACCATATATTTT. Its translation is CASSVVGSSGNTIYF.

V usage is TRBV18 and J usage is TRBJ1-1, with D hard to call. From germline, CDR1 is KGHSH and CDR2 LQKENI. The CDR3 extends over 17 amino acids. The V end lost 0 bases, the J end lost 0 bases, and 14 bases lay between the germline ends. The CDR3 DNA follows: TGTGCCAGCTCACCACCTTCGAGGGCCCCTATGAACACTGAAGCTTTCTTT. Translation: CASSPPSRAPMNTEAFF.

The chain uses TRBV7-9 and TRBJ2-4; tentatively, D is TRBD2 (6 bases). CDR1 and CDR2 from the germline V gene are SEHNR and FQNEAQ (reference sequence). The CDR3 sequence is 16 residues long. V was cut by 0 bases and J by 9 bases, with 18 bases left in between. The CDR3 loop reads CASSLASGRPFGIQYF. Here the CDR3 DNA reads TGTGCCAGCAGCTTAGCGTCGGGGAGGCCATTCGGCATTCAGTACTTC.

CDR3 DNA sequence: TGTGCCAGCAGCTTACGGGACAGCCCTTTCGGGACAGATACGCAGTATTTT. This gives the protein CASSLRDSPFGTDTQYF. The rearrangement joins TRBV7-2 to TRBJ2-3, with 7 bases lining up with TRBD1. With V trimmed by 2 bases and J by 3 bases, 11 bases remained unmatched. This CDR3 comprises 17 residues. Per germline, CDR1 SGHTA and CDR2 FQGNSA.

The chain joins TRBV6-5 to TRBJ2-1; D unresolved. This CDR3 comprises 15 residues. With 2 bases removed from V and 2 bases from J, the gap between germline ends came to 10 bases. CDR1 MNHEY and CDR2 SVGAGI come from the germline V gene. CDR3 protein: CASSYGHNPYNEQFF. CDR3 bases: TGTGCCAGCAGTTACGGGCACAACCCCTACAATGAGCAGTTCTTC.

This sequence joins TRBV6-5 and TRBJ2-2; D is perhaps TRBD1 (5 bases). Looked up from germline, CDR1 is MNHEY and CDR2 is SVGAGI. The V end was cut by 2 bases, the J end by 2 bases, with 9 bases between. There are 15 residues in the CDR3. CDR3 DNA: TGTGCCAGCAGTTACGGTCAGGGTAACACCGGGGAGCTGTTTTTT. Translated, it gives CASSYGQGNTGELFF.

The chain uses TRBV5-1 and TRBJ2-1, with 9 bases fitting TRBD2. The CDR3 is 18 amino acids. Losses at the gene ends were 0 bases for V and 3 bases for J; bases not matched to a gene: 10. The germline V gene encodes CDR1 SGHRS and CDR2 YFSETQ. The CDR3 spells CASSLAGGGARVYNEQFF. The CDR3 bases are TGCGCCAGCAGCTTGGCCGGCGGGGGGGCTCGTGTCTACAATGAGCAGTTCTTC.

The gene calls are TRBV6-5 and TRBJ1-2; 8 bases are a match to TRBD1. Losses at the gene ends were 4 bases for V and 6 bases for J; bases not matched to a gene: 4. Germline V gives CDR1 MNHEY, CDR2 SVGAGI. The CDR3 is 13 residues long. The CDR3, as DNA: TGTGCCAGCAGTTCCCGGACAGGGAATGGCTACACCTTC. Its protein product is CASSSRTGNGYTF.

The rearrangement joins TRBV7-3 to TRBJ2-1; 7 bases match TRBD1. The trim removed 5 bases at V and 8 bases at J, leaving 3 bases unmatched. Per the germline V gene, CDR1 is SGHTA and CDR2 is FQGTGA. This CDR3 has 12 amino acids. Here the CDR3 DNA reads TGTGCCAGCAGCGAGGGGGCGGATGAGCAGTTCTTC. Translated: CASSEGADEQFF.

This sequence joins TRBV5-1 and TRBJ1-1; TRBD1 might be the D (5 bases). V lost 8 bases, J lost 3 bases, and 14 bases lay in between. CDR3 length: 13 amino acids. Germline V gene data show CDR1 as SGHRS and CDR2 as YFSETQ. CDR3 nucleotides: TGCGCCAGTCAGATACAGGTAGACACTGAAGCTTTCTTT. Its protein is CASQIQVDTEAFF. Full variable domain (missing parts from reference TRBV5-1 and TRBJ1-1): KAGVTQTPRYLIKTRGQQVTLSCSPISGHRSVSWYQQTPGQGLQFLFEYFSETQRNKGNFPGRFSGRQFSNSRSEMNVSTLELGDSALYLCASQIQVDTEAFFGQGTRLTVV.